The T cell receptor beta chain under discussion was sequenced for a study of shared T cell receptors in the human thymus. Only in-frame clones appear in the TCRdb table, and some are missing; sequencing was by immunoSEQ multiplex PCR. The sample lists under 850,000 clones; 70% to 90% were seen once. In germline, CDR1 is SGHDT, CDR2 YYEEEE. The V and J ends lost 2 bases and 0 bases respectively, with 10 bases between them. This CDR3 is 15 amino acids long. This sample also belongs to another study, concerning human thymus T cells. That paper notes: It was from resections taken during corrective heart surgery that the thymus tissue came.

The chain joins TRBV5-6 to TRBJ2-3; D might be TRBD1 (5 bases). The specimen sequenced was thymocytes. The clonotype originates from a boy less than two years old with a congenital heart defect. CDR3: CASSLETASTDTQYF. The CDR3 region has the DNA TGTGCCAGCAGCTTAGAGACAGCCAGCACAGATACGCAGTATTTT.